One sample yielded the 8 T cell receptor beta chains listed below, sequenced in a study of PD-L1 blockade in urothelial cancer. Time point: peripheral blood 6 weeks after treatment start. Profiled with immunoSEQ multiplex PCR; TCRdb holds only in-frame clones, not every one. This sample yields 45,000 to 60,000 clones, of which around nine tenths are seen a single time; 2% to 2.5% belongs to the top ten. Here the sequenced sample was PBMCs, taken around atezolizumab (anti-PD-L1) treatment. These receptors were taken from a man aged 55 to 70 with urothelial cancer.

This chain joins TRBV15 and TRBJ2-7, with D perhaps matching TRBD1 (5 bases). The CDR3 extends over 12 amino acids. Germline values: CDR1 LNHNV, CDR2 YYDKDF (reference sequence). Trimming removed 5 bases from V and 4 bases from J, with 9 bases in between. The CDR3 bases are TGTGCCACCAGCCAGGGCACATACGAGCAGTACTTC. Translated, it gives CATSQGTYEQYF. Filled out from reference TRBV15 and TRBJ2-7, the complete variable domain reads DAMVIQNPRYQVTQFGKPVTLSCSQTLNHNVMYWYQQKSSQAPKLLFHYYDKDFNNEADTPDNFQSRRPNTSFCFLDIRSPGLGDTAMYLCATSQGTYEQYFGPGTRLTVT.

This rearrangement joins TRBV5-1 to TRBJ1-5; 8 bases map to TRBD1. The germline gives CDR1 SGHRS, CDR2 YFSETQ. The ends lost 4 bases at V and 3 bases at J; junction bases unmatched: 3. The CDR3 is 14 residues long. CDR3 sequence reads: CASSQTGANQPQHF. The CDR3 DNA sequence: TGCGCCAGCAGCCAGACAGGGGCCAATCAGCCCCAGCATTTT.

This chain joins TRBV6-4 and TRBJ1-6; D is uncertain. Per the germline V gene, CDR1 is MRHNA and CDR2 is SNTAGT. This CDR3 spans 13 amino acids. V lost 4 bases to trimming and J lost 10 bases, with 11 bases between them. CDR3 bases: TGTGCCAGCAGTGCCGGAGGGTCCTCACCCCTCCACTTT. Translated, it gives CASSAGGSSPLHF.

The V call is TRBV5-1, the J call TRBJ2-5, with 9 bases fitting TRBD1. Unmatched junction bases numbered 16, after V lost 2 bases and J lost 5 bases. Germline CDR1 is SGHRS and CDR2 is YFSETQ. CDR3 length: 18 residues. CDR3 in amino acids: CASSFIPGQGFFGETQYF. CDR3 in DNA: TGCGCCAGCAGCTTTATACCGGGACAGGGTTTTTTCGGGGAGACCCAGTACTTC.

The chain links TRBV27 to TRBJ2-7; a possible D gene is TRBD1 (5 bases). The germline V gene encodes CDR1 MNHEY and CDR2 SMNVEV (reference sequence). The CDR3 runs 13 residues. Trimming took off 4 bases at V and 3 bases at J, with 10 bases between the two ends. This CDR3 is CASSSLGHYEQYF. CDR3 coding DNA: TGTGCCAGCAGTTCCCTCGGACACTACGAGCAGTACTTC.

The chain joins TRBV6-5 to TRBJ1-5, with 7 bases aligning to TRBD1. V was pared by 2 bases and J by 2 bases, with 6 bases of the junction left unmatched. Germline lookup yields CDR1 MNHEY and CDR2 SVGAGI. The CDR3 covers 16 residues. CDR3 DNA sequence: TGTGCCAGCAGTTACAGGGGGCTAGGGGGCAATCAGCCCCAGCATTTT. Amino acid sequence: CASSYRGLGGNQPQHF.

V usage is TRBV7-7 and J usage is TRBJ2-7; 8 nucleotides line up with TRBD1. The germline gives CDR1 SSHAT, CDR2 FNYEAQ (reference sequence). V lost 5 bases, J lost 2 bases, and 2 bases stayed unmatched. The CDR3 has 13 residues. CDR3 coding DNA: TGTGCCAGCAGCAAGGACAGGGCCTACGAGCAGTACTTC. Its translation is CASSKDRAYEQYF.

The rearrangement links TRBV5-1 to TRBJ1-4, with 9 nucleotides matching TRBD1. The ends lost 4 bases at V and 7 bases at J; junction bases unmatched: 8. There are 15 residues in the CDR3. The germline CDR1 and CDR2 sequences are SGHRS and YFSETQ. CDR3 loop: CASSRDRAGVEKLFF. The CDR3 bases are TGCGCCAGCAGCAGGGACAGGGCTGGGGTTGAAAAACTGTTTTTT.